This is a list of T cell receptor beta chains from one sample in a study of blood T cell repertoires in COVID-19. Method: immunoSEQ multiplex PCR; TCRdb's copy keeps in-frame clones and lacks some. This sample has approximately 150,000 clones, with around nine tenths found just once. Sequencing used peripheral blood. Receptors were obtained from a woman aged 60-75 years with acute or convalescent COVID-19. The CDR3 runs from the conserved cysteine through the conserved F or W. A D gene is named only where the DNA matches it firmly. Clone size is not always given. Where it is, it says once, few, many or a class for expanded clones.

J gene,D gene,clone size,V gene,CDR3 DNA,CDR3 protein
TRBJ2-7,-,-,TRBV6-1,TGTGCCAGCAGTGAAGCGGTGGAGGGTTCCTACGAGCAGTACTTC,CASSEAVEGSYEQYF
TRBJ2-2,TRBD1,-,TRBV3-1/TRBV3-2,TGTGCCAGCAGCCAAGCGGGACAGTACTCCGGGGAGCTGTTTTTT,CASSQAGQYSGELFF
TRBJ1-1,TRBD1,-,TRBV28,TGTGCCAGCAGTCTTACGGGACAGAGTGTTAACACTGAAGCTTTCTTT,CASSLTGQSVNTEAFF
TRBJ1-2,TRBD1,-,TRBV4-2,TGTGCCAGCGCGGGACAGGCCAACTATGGCTACACCTTC,CASAGQANYGYTF
TRBJ1-2,-,-,TRBV30,TGTGCCTGGGAGACTACAGGGCTCGGTCCCTATGGCTACACCTTC,CAWETTGLGPYGYTF
TRBJ1-5,-,-,TRBV19,TGTGCCAGTAGTATAGTAGGGGGTTTGAATAGCAATCAGCCCCAGCATTTT,CASSIVGGLNSNQPQHF
TRBJ1-2,-,-,TRBV24-1,TGTGCCACCAGTGATCCGGCGACAGACTCCTATGGCTACACCTTC,CATSDPATDSYGYTF
TRBJ1-1,-,-,TRBV12-3/TRBV12-4,TGTGCCAGCAGCCATTATATCCCGGGTGCTTTCTTT,CASSHYIPGAFF
TRBJ2-7,TRBD2,-,TRBV28,TGTGCCAGCACGCGGGGGGGCCGGTACGAGCAGTACTTC,CASTRGGRYEQYF
TRBJ1-3,-,-,TRBV5-8,TGTGCCAGCAGCAGACTCGTCTCTGGAAACACCATATATTTT,CASSRLVSGNTIYF
TRBJ1-6,-,few,TRBV21-1,TGTGCCAGCAGCAAGGCGCCAACAGGGGACTGTCCGAGCTCCTATAATTCACCCCTCCACTTT,CASSKAPTGDCPSSYNSPLHF
TRBJ1-1,-,-,TRBV5-1,TGCGCCAGCAGCTTGGTTGGGGGCATGAACACTGAAGCTTTCTTT,CASSLVGGMNTEAFF
TRBJ1-6,-,-,TRBV5-4,TGTGCCAGCAGCCAAAATATACAGAGCTCCTATAATTCACCCCTCCACTTT,CASSQNIQSSYNSPLHF
TRBJ1-1,-,-,TRBV10-3,TGTGCCATCAGTGAGAGGGGAGGCACTGAAGCTTTCTTT,CAISERGGTEAFF
TRBJ1-1,-,few,TRBV28,TGTGCCAGCAGTTTCACAGGGTTCGACACTGAAGCTTTCTTT,CASSFTGFDTEAFF
TRBJ2-7,TRBD2,-,TRBV6-5,TGTGCCAGCAGTTACGGGTTCGGGGGGAACGAGCAGTACTTC,CASSYGFGGNEQYF
TRBJ1-1,TRBD1,-,TRBV30,TGTGCCTGGGACAGGGGATGGGACGGTGAAGCTTTCTTT,CAWDRGWDGEAFF
TRBJ2-5,-,-,TRBV18,TGTGCCAGCTCACTTCGACAGCAAGAGACCCAGTACTTC,CASSLRQQETQYF
TRBJ2-5,-,-,TRBV5-1,TGCGCCAGCAGCTTGGGGTCAGTTCAAGAGACCCAGTACTTC,CASSLGSVQETQYF
TRBJ1-3,-,-,TRBV3-1/TRBV3-2,TGTGCCAGCAGCCAAGTAGGGGATGGAAACACCATATATTTT,CASSQVGDGNTIYF
TRBJ2-7,-,-,TRBV6-2/TRBV6-3,TGTGCCAGCAGTTTTTTACCGGACGGAGGCGAGCAGTACTTC,CASSFLPDGGEQYF
TRBJ2-3,TRBD2,-,TRBV9,TGTGCCAGCAGCGTAGCCAGCGGGGAGGCGTCAGATACGCAGTATTTT,CASSVASGEASDTQYF
TRBJ2-1,TRBD2,-,TRBV5-1,TGCGCCAGCAGCTTGGAACTAGCGGGGGCGAATGAGCAGTTCTTC,CASSLELAGANEQFF
TRBJ2-7,TRBD1,-,TRBV9,TGTGCCAGCAGCGCGAGTGACAGGGGGTACGAGCAGTACTTC,CASSASDRGYEQYF
TRBJ1-3,-,few,TRBV7-2,TGTGCCAGCAGCTCCGGGGGGGGAAACACCATATATTTT,CASSSGGGNTIYF
TRBJ1-3,-,-,TRBV19,TGTGCCAGTACGTTTGGGGAGAGACGTGGAAACACCATATATTTT,CASTFGERRGNTIYF
TRBJ2-7,TRBD1,-,TRBV28,TGTGCCAGCAGTCTGGGACAGGGCGCCATGTCCGAGCAGTACTTC,CASSLGQGAMSEQYF
TRBJ1-2,-,few,TRBV4-2,TGTGCCAGCAGCCAAGAGTTCGCAGTCCCCGACTATGGCTACACCTTC,CASSQEFAVPDYGYTF
TRBJ1-3,-,-,TRBV7-2,TGTGCCAGCAGCCCCGCCGACAATGGAAACACCATATATTTT,CASSPADNGNTIYF
TRBJ2-1,-,-,TRBV5-4,TGTGCCGGCCAGGTGGCTACCTACAATGAGCAGTTCTTC,CAGQVATYNEQFF
TRBJ1-6,-,-,TRBV3-1/TRBV3-2,TGTGCCAGCAGCCAAGCTAGTCTGCCGAGGTTCACCCTCCACTTT,CASSQASLPRFTLHF
TRBJ2-5,TRBD2,few,TRBV6-1,TGTGCCAGCAGTGCTAATCATGGGGGGGGCCAAGAGACCCAGTACTTC,CASSANHGGGQETQYF
TRBJ2-1,TRBD2,-,TRBV4-3,TGCGCCAGCAGCCAAGAGATAGCGGGGCCCTCGGGCAATGAGCAGTTCTTC,CASSQEIAGPSGNEQFF
TRBJ1-6,-,-,TRBV30,TGTGCCTGGGGTGGACTGAGTAATTCACCCCTCCACTTT,CAWGGLSNSPLHF
TRBJ2-1,TRBD1,once,TRBV5-1,TGCGCCAGCAGCCAAAGGACAGGGGCGATATTAGGTGAGCAGTTCTTC,CASSQRTGAILGEQFF
TRBJ1-1,-,-,TRBV9,TGTGCCAGCAGCGTAGTCCCCCAGGTATCGAACACTGAAGCTTTCTTT,CASSVVPQVSNTEAFF
TRBJ2-2,TRBD2,-,TRBV6-2/TRBV6-3,TGTGCCAGCAGTTACTCACCTAGCGGGACCGGGGAGCTGTTTTTT,CASSYSPSGTGELFF
TRBJ1-2,TRBD1,few,TRBV9,TGTGCCAGCAGCGTAGCTACGGGACAGGATAACTATGGCTACACCTTC,CASSVATGQDNYGYTF
TRBJ2-3,TRBD2,-,TRBV15,TGTGCCACCAGCATACGCGGGGGATGGGCAGATACGCAGTATTTT,CATSIRGGWADTQYF
TRBJ1-2,-,once,TRBV9,TGTGCCAGCAGCGCCCAGAGGGATGGCTACACCTTC,CASSAQRDGYTF
TRBJ2-1,TRBD1,-,TRBV5-1,TGCGCCAGCAGCTGGGACCCACAGGGGGCTGGGGAGCAGTTCTTC,CASSWDPQGAGEQFF
TRBJ2-1,-,-,TRBV24-1,TGTGCCACCAGAAACACGGGGAATGAGCAGTTCTTC,CATRNTGNEQFF
TRBJ1-5,-,-,TRBV6-1,TGTGCCAGCAGTGAGGTACCGGGCAATCAGCCCCAGCATTTT,CASSEVPGNQPQHF
TRBJ2-2,TRBD2,-,TRBV4-3,TGCGCCAGCAGCCAGGCGGGACTAGCGGGGGGATCCGCCGGGGAGCTGTTTTTT,CASSQAGLAGGSAGELFF
TRBJ2-3,TRBD2,-,TRBV7-2,TGTGCCAGCAGCACCGGACTAGCGGGGAAAACAGATACGCAGTATTTT,CASSTGLAGKTDTQYF
TRBJ2-7,-,-,TRBV4-1,TGCGCCAGCAGCCAGCTCGGAGGGTTGGGGGAGCAGTACTTC,CASSQLGGLGEQYF
TRBJ1-2,-,-,TRBV4-3,TGCGCCAGCAGCCAACAGGGATCGACTAACTATGGCTACACCTTC,CASSQQGSTNYGYTF
TRBJ1-5,-,-,TRBV9,TGTGCCAGCAGCCGAGACAGTTATAGCAATCAGCCCCAGCATTTT,CASSRDSYSNQPQHF
TRBJ1-1,-,-,TRBV9,TGTGCCAGCAGCGTGCACTCCGAGAACACTGAAGCTTTCTTT,CASSVHSENTEAFF
TRBJ1-6,TRBD1,-,TRBV2,TGTGCCAGCATTTCGACAGGGGTCTCACCCCTCCACTTT,CASISTGVSPLHF
TRBJ1-5,TRBD1,few,TRBV3-1/TRBV3-2,TGTGCCAGCAGCCAATCCGACAGGGGTCAGCCCCAGCATTTT,CASSQSDRGQPQHF
TRBJ1-3,-,-,TRBV7-8,TGTGCCAGCAGCTTAGAACAGTGGTACTCTGGAAACACCATATATTTT,CASSLEQWYSGNTIYF
TRBJ1-2,TRBD1,few,TRBV5-5,TGTGCCAGCAGCCCTGGGACAGGGGGCTGGCGGGGCTACACCTTC,CASSPGTGGWRGYTF
TRBJ2-5,-,-,TRBV6-5,TGTGCCAGCAGTTACTCAAGTTCCGGGTACGAGACCCAGTACTTC,CASSYSSSGYETQYF